Sequencing of this TCR beta chain was carried out in a study of Ad26.COV2.S vaccination and SARS-CoV-2 variants. Treatment defined: about 20 received Ad26.COV2.S at low or high dose, single or two shots; about 5 received placebo; per-sample allocation not given. On day 63 after the first injection, vaccine and placebo recipients gave samples. The assay was immunoSEQ multiplex PCR, and TCRdb's table has in-frame clones only and misses some. This table has 330,000 or so clones, under 90% appearing once. The V end was cut by 3 bases, the J end by 9 bases, with 18 bases between. Germline V gives CDR1 SGHAT, CDR2 FQNNGV. The CDR3 has 15 amino acids.

Here the sequenced sample was peripheral blood, taken in a trial of Ad26.COV2.S vaccine versus placebo. The receptor was derived from a person between 18 and 65 years old who received the Ad26.COV2.S COVID-19 vaccine or a placebo. The chain employs TRBV11-2 and TRBJ2-1; D may be TRBD2 (5 bases). CDR3 nucleotide sequence: TGTGCCAGCAGCTTGGAGAGGGCCGTTAGTAGTGAGCAGTTCTTC. It is translated as CASSLERAVSSEQFF.